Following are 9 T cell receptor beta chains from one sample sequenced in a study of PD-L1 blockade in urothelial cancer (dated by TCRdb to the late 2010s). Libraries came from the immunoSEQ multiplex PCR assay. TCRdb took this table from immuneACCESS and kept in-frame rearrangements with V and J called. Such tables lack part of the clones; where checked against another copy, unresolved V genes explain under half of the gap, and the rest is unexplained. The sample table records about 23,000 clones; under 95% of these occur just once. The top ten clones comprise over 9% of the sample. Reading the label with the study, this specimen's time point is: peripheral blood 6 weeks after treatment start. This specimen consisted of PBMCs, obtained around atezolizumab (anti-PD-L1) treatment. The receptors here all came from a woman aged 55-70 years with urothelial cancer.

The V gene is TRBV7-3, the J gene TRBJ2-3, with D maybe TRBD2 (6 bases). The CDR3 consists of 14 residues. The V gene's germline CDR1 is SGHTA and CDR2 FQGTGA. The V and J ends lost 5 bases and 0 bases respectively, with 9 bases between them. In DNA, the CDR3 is TGTGCCAGCAGCCGGACTATTAGCACAGATACGCAGTATTTT. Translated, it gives CASSRTISTDTQYF.

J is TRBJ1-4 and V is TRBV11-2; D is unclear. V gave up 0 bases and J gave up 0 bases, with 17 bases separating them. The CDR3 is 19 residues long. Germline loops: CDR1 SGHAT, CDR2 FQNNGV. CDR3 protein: CASSLDIPGRAATNEKLFF. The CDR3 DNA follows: TGTGCCAGCAGCTTAGATATTCCGGGAAGGGCAGCAACTAATGAAAAACTGTTTTTT.

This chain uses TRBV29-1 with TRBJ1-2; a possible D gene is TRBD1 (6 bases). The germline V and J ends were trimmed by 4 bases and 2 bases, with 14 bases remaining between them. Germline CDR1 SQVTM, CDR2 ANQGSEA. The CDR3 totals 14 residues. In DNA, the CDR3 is TGCAGCGTTGTGGAGGGGGGGTCCAACTATGGCTACACCTTC. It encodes CSVVEGGSNYGYTF. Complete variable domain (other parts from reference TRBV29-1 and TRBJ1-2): SAVISQKPSRDICQRGTSLTIQCQVDSQVTMMFWYRQQPGQSLTLIATANQGSEATYESGFVIDKFPISRPNLTFSTLTVSNMSPEDSSIYLCSVVEGGSNYGYTFGSGTRLTVV.

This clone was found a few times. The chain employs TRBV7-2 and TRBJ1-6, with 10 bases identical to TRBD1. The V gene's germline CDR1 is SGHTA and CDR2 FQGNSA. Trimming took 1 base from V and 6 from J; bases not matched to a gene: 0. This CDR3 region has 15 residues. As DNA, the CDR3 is TGTGCCAGCAGCTTAGGACAGGGGGCTAATTCACCCCTCCACTTT. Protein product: CASSLGQGANSPLHF. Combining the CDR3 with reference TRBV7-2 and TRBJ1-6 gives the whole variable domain GAGVSQSPSNKVTEKGKDVELRCDPISGHTALYWYRQSLGQGLEFLIYFQGNSAPDKSGLPSDRFSAERTGGSVSTLTIQRTQQEDSAVYLCASSLGQGANSPLHFGNGTRLTVT.

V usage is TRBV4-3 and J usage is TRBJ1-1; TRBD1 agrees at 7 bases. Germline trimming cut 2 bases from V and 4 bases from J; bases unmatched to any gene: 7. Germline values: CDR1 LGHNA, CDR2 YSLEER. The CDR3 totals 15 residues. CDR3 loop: CASSQRRQGFTEAFF. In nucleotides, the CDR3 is TGCGCCAGCAGCCAAAGGAGACAGGGATTCACTGAAGCTTTCTTT.

The CDR3 reads CASSPSSGIQDTEAFF. In DNA form, the CDR3 reads TGTGCCAGCTCACCATCGTCCGGGATTCAGGACACTGAAGCTTTCTTT. The chain recombines TRBV18 with TRBJ1-1; no reliable D call. V lost 2 bases and J lost 3, with 16 bases in between. The germline V gene encodes CDR1 KGHSH and CDR2 LQKENI. The CDR3 extends over 16 amino acids.

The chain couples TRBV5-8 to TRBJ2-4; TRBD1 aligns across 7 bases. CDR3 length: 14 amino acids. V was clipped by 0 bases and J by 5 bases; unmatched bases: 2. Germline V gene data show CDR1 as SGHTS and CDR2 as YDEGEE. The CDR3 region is CASSLVGGQNIQYF. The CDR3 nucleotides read TGTGCCAGCAGCTTGGTAGGGGGCCAAAACATTCAGTACTTC.

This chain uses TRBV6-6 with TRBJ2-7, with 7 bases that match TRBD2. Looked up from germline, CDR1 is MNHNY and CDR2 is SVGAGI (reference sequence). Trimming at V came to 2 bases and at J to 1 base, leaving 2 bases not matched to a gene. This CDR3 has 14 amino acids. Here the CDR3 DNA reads TGTGCCAGCAGTTACCAGCGGGATTCCTACGAGCAGTACTTC. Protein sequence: CASSYQRDSYEQYF.

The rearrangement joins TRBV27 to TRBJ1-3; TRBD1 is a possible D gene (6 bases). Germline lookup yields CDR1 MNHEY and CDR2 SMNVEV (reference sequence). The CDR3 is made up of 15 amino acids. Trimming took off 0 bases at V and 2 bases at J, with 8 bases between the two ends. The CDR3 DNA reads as TGTGCCAGCAGTTTATCGAGGACAGCTGGAAACACCATATATTTT. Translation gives CASSLSRTAGNTIYF.